The T cell receptor beta chain under discussion was sequenced for a study of beta chain features in type 1 diabetes. All of the isolated RNA was reverse transcribed, so expressed TCRB transcripts were sequenced. Repertoires were generated with immunoSEQ multiplex PCR, while TCRdb's copy carries only in-frame clones and drops some. The data contain about 150,000 clones, 11% of them seen just once; the ten biggest clones take up around 2%. This clone was recorded a few times. The V end lost 2 bases, the J end lost 8 bases, and 18 bases lay between the germline ends. The germline V gene encodes CDR1 GTSNPN and CDR2 SVGIG (reference sequence). The CDR3 consists of 14 residues.

The source of this sequence is a man between 18 and 35 years old in good health. The V and J genes are TRBV30 and TRBJ1-2, with D unclear. Sequencing used central memory CD4+ T cells from blood. In DNA, the CDR3 is TGTGCCTGGAGTCCCCTTTGGTGGGGAGGCGGCTACACCTTC. Amino acids: CAWSPLWWGGGYTF.